What follows are 13 T cell receptor beta chains derived from one specimen sequenced in a study of blood T cell repertoires in COVID-19. Assay used: immunoSEQ multiplex PCR; TCRdb lists only in-frame clones, some missing. The data contain 200,000 to 300,000 clones, roughly 84% of them singletons. Sample: peripheral blood. The receptors stem from a man aged 40-50 years with acute or convalescent COVID-19.

The gene calls are TRBV10-3 and TRBJ1-1, with a possible D match to TRBD1 (5 bases). V was trimmed by 8 bases and J by 3 bases, leaving 7 bases between them. Germline V gives CDR1 ENHRY, CDR2 SYGVKD. The CDR3 is 11 residues long. DNA of the CDR3: TGTGCCATCCAACAGGACACTGAAGCTTTCTTT. Its translation: CAIQQDTEAFF.

The chain combines TRBV5-1 with TRBJ2-5; 9 bases map to TRBD2. This CDR3 has 16 amino acids. Germline assignment: CDR1 SGHRS and CDR2 YFSETQ. After removal of 0 bases from V and 6 bases from J, the junction contained 9 bases not matched to a gene. The CDR3 DNA is TGCGCCAGCAGCTTGGGGAATAGCGGGAGTTTGAAGACCCAGTACTTC. It translates to CASSLGNSGSLKTQYF.

This clone was counted ten times or more. This sequence joins TRBV6-4 and TRBJ1-6, with D possibly being TRBD1 (5 bases). The CDR3 totals 14 residues. V lost 2 bases and J lost 5, with 7 bases in between. The germline V gene encodes CDR1 MRHNA and CDR2 SNTAGT. DNA of the CDR3: TGTGCCAGCAGTGACGACAGAGATAATTCACCCCTCCACTTT. The encoded protein is CASSDDRDNSPLHF.

CDR3 coding DNA: TGTGCCAGCAGTTTCAGCGCGGGTGAGCAGTTCTTC. Amino acid sequence: CASSFSAGEQFF. The chain carries TRBV27 and TRBJ2-1, with D possibly TRBD2 on 5 matching bases. Germline lookup yields CDR1 MNHEY and CDR2 SMNVEV (reference sequence). CDR3 length: 12 amino acids. V was trimmed by 3 bases and J by 9 bases, leaving 9 bases between them.

This chain uses TRBV4-3 with TRBJ2-1; 7 nucleotides agree with TRBD2. The CDR3 is 15 amino acids. CDR1 and CDR2 (germline): LGHNA, YSLEER. V lost 1 base to trimming and J lost 7 bases; unmatched junction nucleotides: 7. Written as DNA, the CDR3 is TGCGCCAGCAGCCAAGTCTTCCAGCGGGGAAATGAGCAGTTCTTC. This sequence encodes CASSQVFQRGNEQFF.

The chain is built from TRBV11-2 and TRBJ2-2; D perhaps matches TRBD1 (6 bases). Germline lookup yields CDR1 SGHAT and CDR2 FQNNGV. The CDR3 covers 14 residues. Trimming shortened V by 4 bases and J by 1 base, and 7 bases separated the two germline ends. CDR3 region: CASSYRVNTGELFF. CDR3 nucleotide sequence: TGTGCCAGCAGCTACAGGGTGAACACCGGGGAGCTGTTTTTT.

The chain uses TRBV19 and TRBJ2-7; 8 nucleotides line up with TRBD1. Per germline, CDR1 LNHDA and CDR2 SQIVND (reference sequence). CDR3 length equals 15 residues. Trimming took 6 bases from V and 2 from J; bases not matched to a gene: 9. Here the CDR3 reads CASSEQTGVAYEQYF. The CDR3 coding sequence is TGTGCCAGTAGCGAACAGACAGGGGTCGCCTACGAGCAGTACTTC.

The CDR3 sequence is CASSTGKTNEKLFF. Written as DNA, the CDR3 is TGTGCCAGCAGTACAGGGAAAACTAATGAAAAACTGTTTTTT. The chain employs TRBV6-5 and TRBJ1-4, with D perhaps matching TRBD1 (6 bases). V was shortened by 5 bases and J by 1 base, with 8 bases between the two germline ends. This CDR3 region has 14 residues. Germline CDR1 MNHEY, CDR2 SVGAGI.

The gene calls are TRBV5-1 and TRBJ2-3; D ambiguous. The CDR3 is made up of 18 amino acids. Germline CDR1 reads SGHRS; CDR2 reads YFSETQ. Trimming left V 0 bases short and J 0 bases short, with 17 bases between. CDR3 loop: CASSLGTGIGPSTDTQYF. As DNA, the CDR3 is TGCGCCAGCAGCTTGGGTACGGGTATCGGCCCGAGCACAGATACGCAGTATTTT.

This clone is a singleton in its sample. At one end the junction does not follow the germline gene, possibly because of a read error. V and J are TRBV18 and TRBJ2-7; D might be TRBD1 (6 bases). Germline V gene sequence: CDR1 KGHSH, CDR2 LQKENI. The CDR3 is made up of 14 amino acids. CDR3 sequence: CASSPQGPQRGGYF. The CDR3 nucleotides read TGTGCCAGCTCGCCACAGGGTCCCCAGAGAGGAGGGTACTTC. Full variable domain (outside the CDR3, taken from reference TRBV18 and TRBJ2-7): NAGVMQNPRHLVRRRGQEARLRCSPMKGHSHVYWYRQLPEEGLKFMVYLQKENIIDESGMPKERFSAEFPKEGPSILRIQQVVRGDSAAYFCASSPQGPQRGGYFGPGTRLTVT.

In this sample, this clone turned up a few times. V usage is TRBV6-5 and J usage is TRBJ2-7; the match to TRBD2 covers 9 bases. V was pared by 4 bases and J by 4 bases, with 8 bases of the junction left unmatched. Germline-derived CDR1 and CDR2 are MNHEY and SVGAGI. CDR3 length: 15 residues. The CDR3 reads CASSSQSSGIYEQYF. CDR3 coding DNA: TGTGCCAGCAGTTCACAATCTAGCGGGATATACGAGCAGTACTTC.

V is TRBV4-3 and J is TRBJ1-2; D perhaps matches TRBD1 (6 bases). This CDR3 region has 20 residues. Per germline, CDR1 LGHNA and CDR2 YSLEER. Trimming took off 1 base at V and 3 bases at J, with 27 bases between the two ends. The CDR3 nucleotides read TGCGCCAGCAGCCAAGCTCTTCCAGATCCGGGACACAGAAACTACTATGGCTACACCTTC. Protein: CASSQALPDPGHRNYYGYTF.

This chain joins TRBV9 and TRBJ1-2; D remains unclear. V was trimmed by 4 bases and J by 8 bases, leaving 24 bases between them. This CDR3 comprises 16 residues. Germline V CDR1 and CDR2: SGDLS, YYNGEE. In DNA, the CDR3 is TGTGCCAGCAGCTCCTCAAGGAGTGCCCCCTTGAGGGGCTACACCTTC. Its protein product is CASSSSRSAPLRGYTF.